This T cell receptor beta chain was identified in a study of blood T cell repertoires in COVID-19. Study in general: Sites in the United States, Italy and Spain provided acute and convalescent COVID-19 samples. From T cells, B-cell-depleted T cells, or PBMCs came the material, which was cDNA or gDNA.

V lost 4 bases and J lost 5; bases outside the gene matches: 5. CDR3 size: 15 residues. Germline V CDR1 and CDR2: SGHRS, YFSETQ. This clone came up once. Per the study methods: Scientists estimated how many nucleated cells there were by amplifying reference gene primers. The data were produced by immunoSEQ multiplex PCR, yet TCRdb's version contains in-frame clones alone and is incomplete. V, J and clone size derive from that table, while D and trimming were established from the DNA sequence. The sample shows some 400,000 clones, more than 75% of them seen only once. The sample consisted of peripheral blood. This receptor was obtained from a human donor in a cohort sampled during active COVID-19. The V call is TRBV5-1, the J call TRBJ2-3, with 12 bases fitting TRBD1. This CDR3 reads CASSVGTGGQDTQYF. The CDR3 nucleotides are TGCGCCAGCAGCGTTGGGACAGGGGGCCAAGATACGCAGTATTTT.